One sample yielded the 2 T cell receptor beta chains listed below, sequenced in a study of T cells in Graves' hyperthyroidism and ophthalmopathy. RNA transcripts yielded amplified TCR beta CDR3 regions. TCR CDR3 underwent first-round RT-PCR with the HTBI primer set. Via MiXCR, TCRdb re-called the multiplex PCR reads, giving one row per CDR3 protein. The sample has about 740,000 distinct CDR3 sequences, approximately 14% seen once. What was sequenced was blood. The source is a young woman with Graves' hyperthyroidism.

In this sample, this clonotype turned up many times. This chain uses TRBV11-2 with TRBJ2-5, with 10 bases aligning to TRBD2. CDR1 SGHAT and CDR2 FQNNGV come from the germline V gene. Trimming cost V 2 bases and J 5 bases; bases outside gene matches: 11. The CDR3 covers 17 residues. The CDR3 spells CASSLISVLAGVETQYF. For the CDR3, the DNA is TGTGCCAGCAGCTTAATATCTGTTCTAGCGGGAGTCGAGACCCAGTACTTC.

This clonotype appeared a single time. In DNA form, the CDR3 reads TGTGCCAGCAGTTCTTTCAGCGGGAGGGCCGCCAACACCGGGGAGCTGTTTTTT. Translation gives CASSSFSGRAANTGELFF. J is TRBJ2-2 and V is TRBV7-2; 10 nucleotides align to TRBD2. The CDR3 has 18 amino acids. Trimming took 6 bases from V and 2 from J; bases not matched to a gene: 12. Germline CDR1 reads SGHTA; CDR2 reads FQGNSA.